This TCR beta chain was recorded in a study of beta chain features in type 1 diabetes. Germline V gives CDR1 SQVTM, CDR2 ANQGSEA. The junction had 2 bases not matched to a gene; V was cut back by 6 bases and J by 3 bases. The CDR3 totals 12 residues. Turning to this clone: The sample carries other DNA sequences with the same CDR3.

cDNA synthesis used the whole RNA isolate, giving expressed TCRB sequences. TCRdb keeps only in-frame clones here, not all; method: immunoSEQ multiplex PCR. The profile shows about 450,000 clones, about an eighth of them singletons. The rearrangement uses TRBV29-1 and TRBJ2-5, with 9 bases identical to TRBD1. Sequencing was performed on naive CD4+ T cells from blood. The origin of this receptor is a woman between 18 and 29 years old in good health. CDR3 residues: CSVRTGEETQYF. The CDR3 DNA reads as TGCAGCGTAAGGACAGGGGAAGAGACCCAGTACTTC.